The 17 T cell receptor beta chains given below trace back to one sample, sequenced in a study of PD-1 blockade in classical Hodgkin lymphoma. This table comes from immunoSEQ multiplex PCR, and its TCRdb copy is limited to in-frame clones, with some not included. The data hold 55,000 to 75,000 clones, with 71% observed a single time. Relapse was seen in all patients after autologous stem cell transplantation, and brentuximab vedotin exposure was variable. The material was peripheral blood mononuclear cells (PBMCs), obtained before the second cycle of nivolumab. These TCRs come from a human donor with classical Hodgkin lymphoma.

This clone occurred a few times. V is TRBV5-1 and J is TRBJ1-3; D remains unclear. CDR1 is SGHRS, CDR2 YFSETQ, per germline. The CDR3 covers 14 residues. Trimming stripped 0 bases from V and 4 bases from J, with 8 bases between. The CDR3, as DNA: TGCGCCAGCAGCTTGGGGGCCGCGGGAAACACCATATATTTT. It yields the protein CASSLGAAGNTIYF.

This chain connects TRBV2 to TRBJ2-5; tentatively, D is TRBD1 or TRBD2 (5 bases each). The CDR3 consists of 14 residues. Trimming left V 6 bases short and J 3 bases short, with 14 bases between. Germline V CDR1 and CDR2: SNHLY, FYNNEI. The CDR3 region is CASSLGPLKETQYF. CDR3 coding DNA: TGTGCCAGCAGCTTGGGACCGCTTAAAGAGACCCAGTACTTC.

V usage is TRBV20-1 and J usage is TRBJ2-7; a possible D gene is TRBD2 (5 bases). The length of the CDR3 is 11 residues. Germline V CDR1 and CDR2: DFQATT, SNEGSKA (reference sequence). The DNA for the CDR3 is TGCAGAATAACGGGGAGCTACGAGCAGTACTTC. This gives the protein CRITGSYEQYF.

The chain joins TRBV25-1 to TRBJ1-3; D unresolved. This CDR3 is 15 amino acids long. Germline CDR1 and CDR2: MGHDK and SYGVNS. With 5 bases removed from V and 0 bases from J, the gap between germline ends came to 11 bases. Here the CDR3 DNA reads TGTGCCAGCAGTCTGGCCGGGAGCTCTGGAAACACCATATATTTT. Its translation: CASSLAGSSGNTIYF. Supplemented by reference TRBV25-1 and TRBJ1-3, the full variable domain reads EADIYQTPRYLVIGTGKKITLECSQTMGHDKMYWYQQDPGMELHLIHYSYGVNSTEKGDLSSESTVSRIRTEHFPLTLESARPSHTSQYLCASSLAGSSGNTIYFGEGSWLTVV.

This rearrangement joins TRBV10-2 to TRBJ2-3, with a possible D match to TRBD1 (6 bases). Trimming cost V 5 bases and J 0 bases, with 12 bases left between them. From germline, CDR1 is WSHSY and CDR2 SAAADI. This CDR3 is built from 15 residues. CDR3 in amino acids: CASSLNRVSTDTQYF. The CDR3 nucleotides read TGCGCCAGCAGTTTAAACAGGGTTAGCACAGATACGCAGTATTTT.

This clone has only a few counts. The rearrangement uses TRBV7-3 and TRBJ2-1; TRBD2 agrees at 10 bases. CDR1 SGHTA and CDR2 FQGTGA come from the germline V gene. V was clipped by 1 base and J by 7 bases; unmatched bases: 4. The CDR3 spans 15 residues. The CDR3 here is CASSLRAGGRNEQFF. DNA for the CDR3: TGTGCCAGCAGCTTAAGAGCGGGAGGGAGGAATGAGCAGTTCTTC.

The chain has TRBV6-6 and TRBJ2-7; 8 nucleotides line up with TRBD1. With 2 bases clipped from V and 4 bases from J, the junction kept 4 bases outside the gene matches. The CDR3 length is 14 residues. The germline V gene encodes CDR1 MNHNY and CDR2 SVGAGI (reference sequence). The CDR3: CASSYGTGDYEQYF. The CDR3 DNA is TGTGCCAGCAGTTACGGGACAGGAGATTACGAGCAGTACTTC.

V is TRBV28 and J is TRBJ1-5; D might be TRBD1 (5 bases). V was trimmed by 1 base and J by 7 bases, leaving 8 bases between them. This CDR3 spans 13 amino acids. Germline V gene sequence: CDR1 MDHEN, CDR2 SYDVKM. CDR3 sequence reads: CASSLSPGQPQHF. CDR3 DNA sequence: TGTGCCAGCAGTTTATCCCCAGGGCAGCCCCAGCATTTT. Full variable domain (rest looked up from reference TRBV28 and TRBJ1-5): DVKVTQSSRYLVKRTGEKVFLECVQDMDHENMFWYRQDPGLGLRLIYFSYDVKMKEKGDIPEGYSVSREKKERFSLILESASTNQTSMYLCASSLSPGQPQHFGDGTRLSIL.

This chain links TRBV5-1 with TRBJ1-2; TRBD1 matches 8 bases. CDR3 length equals 14 residues. Germline V CDR1 and CDR2: SGHRS, YFSETQ. With V trimmed by 3 bases and J by 5 bases, 6 bases remained unmatched. CDR3 amino acids: CASSSGTGFYGYTF. Written as DNA, the CDR3 is TGCGCCAGCAGCTCGGGGACAGGCTTTTATGGCTACACCTTC.

This chain connects TRBV9 to TRBJ1-5; 7 bases map to TRBD1. The trim removed 5 bases at V and 3 bases at J, leaving 5 bases unmatched. The CDR3 extends over 14 amino acids. Germline V CDR1 and CDR2: SGDLS, YYNGEE. CDR3 bases: TGTGCCAGCAGTTTCAGGGGGTTCAATCAGCCCCAGCATTTT. This codes for CASSFRGFNQPQHF.

This clone was seen just once. V and J are TRBV9 and TRBJ1-4, with D uncertain. The V end lost 0 bases, the J end lost 7 bases, and 7 bases lay between the germline ends. The V gene's germline CDR1 is SGDLS and CDR2 YYNGEE. The CDR3 has 13 residues. Here the CDR3 DNA reads TGTGCCAGCAGCGTAGCTATGGGTGAAAAACTGTTTTTT. The encoded protein is CASSVAMGEKLFF.

V is TRBV18 and J is TRBJ1-1; possible D gene TRBD1, 5 bases. Trimming took off 0 bases at V and 4 bases at J, with 9 bases between the two ends. The CDR3 spans 14 residues. CDR1 is KGHSH and CDR2 is LQKENI in the germline V gene. The chain's CDR3 is CASSPPGGATEAFF. The CDR3 bases are TGTGCCAGCTCACCACCCGGAGGGGCCACTGAAGCTTTCTTT.

The table lists this clone with a few counts. The J gene is TRBJ2-7, the V gene TRBV6-1; 8 bases agree with TRBD1. Losses at the gene ends were 10 bases for V and 2 bases for J; bases not matched to a gene: 10. CDR1 MNHNS and CDR2 SASEGT come from the germline V gene. This CDR3 is 14 amino acids long. The CDR3 loop is CATTTGTGPYEQYF. CDR3 DNA: TGTGCCACCACAACCGGGACAGGCCCCTACGAGCAGTACTTC.

On this clone itself: This same CDR3 is encoded by further DNA sequences in the sample. The DNA of the CDR3 is TGTGCCAGCCGACAAGAGAACACCGGGGAGCTGTTTTTT. It yields the protein CASRQENTGELFF. The chain couples TRBV25-1 to TRBJ2-2, with unresolved D. This CDR3 has 13 amino acids. Trimming cost V 8 bases and J 1 base, with 8 bases left between them. Looked up from germline, CDR1 is MGHDK and CDR2 is SYGVNS.

The rearrangement links TRBV11-2 to TRBJ2-1, with TRBD2 identical over 13 bases. The CDR3 is 17 residues long. Germline V gives CDR1 SGHAT, CDR2 FQNNGV. The V segment lost 5 bases and the J segment 4 bases; nucleotides outside the gene matches: 8. The chain's CDR3 is CASSLRTSGRGYNEQFF. The CDR3 DNA follows: TGTGCCAGCAGCCTCCGGACTAGCGGGAGAGGGTACAATGAGCAGTTCTTC.

The chain carries TRBV11-1 and TRBJ2-1; 12 bases agree with TRBD2. Germline CDR1 is SGHAT and CDR2 is FQDESV (reference sequence). V shed 2 bases and J 0 bases; nucleotides not matched to a gene: 5. This CDR3 has 18 residues. The DNA of the CDR3 is TGTGCCAGCAGCTTAAGGACTAGCGGGGCTAGCTCCTACAATGAGCAGTTCTTC. It specifies CASSLRTSGASSYNEQFF.

This clone is classed as medium-sized. The chain uses TRBV10-2 and TRBJ1-5; no reliable D call. Germline CDR1 is WSHSY and CDR2 is SAAADI. Trimming removed 0 bases from V and 6 bases from J, with 6 bases in between. The CDR3 loop spans 13 amino acids. The CDR3 bases are TGCGCCAGCAGTGAGTCGAGTACTCAGCCCCAGCATTTT. Its translation is CASSESSTQPQHF.